Following are 24 T cell receptor beta chains from one sample sequenced in a study of cytomegalovirus exposure and HLA in healthy donors. The PCR employed 60 Vbeta primers together with 13 Jbeta primers. Some clones are missing from TCRdb's copy, which holds only in-frame ones; the method was immunoSEQ multiplex PCR. The table lists around 99,000 clones, over 65% of them singletons, with approximately 14% in the top ten. The sequencing input was PBMCs. The source of these receptors is a woman aged 40 to 50 in good health and CMV-seropositive.

This clone was recorded once. The chain has TRBV5-1 and TRBJ2-7; weak D call: TRBD2 (6 bases). This CDR3 is built from 16 residues. Trimming cost V 4 bases and J 7 bases, with 24 bases left between them. In germline, CDR1 is SGHRS, CDR2 YFSETQ. CDR3 protein: CASSPSTGTEGGEQYF. The CDR3 DNA follows: TGCGCCAGCAGCCCGAGTACCGGGACGGAGGGAGGAGAGCAGTACTTC. The whole variable domain, remainder taken from reference TRBV5-1 and TRBJ2-7, is KAGVTQTPRYLIKTRGQQVTLSCSPISGHRSVSWYQQTPGQGLQFLFEYFSETQRNKGNFPGRFSGRQFSNSRSEMNVSTLELGDSALYLCASSPSTGTEGGEQYFGPGTRLTVT.

The chain is built from TRBV25-1 and TRBJ2-1; 8 positions agree with TRBD2. In germline, CDR1 is MGHDK, CDR2 SYGVNS. The V and J ends lost 2 bases and 4 bases, in that order; junction bases with no gene match: 13. This CDR3 has 18 residues. DNA of the CDR3: TGTGCCAGCAGTGAACCCCGCCTGCGGGGGGCTATTTACAATGAGCAGTTCTTC. This codes for CASSEPRLRGAIYNEQFF.

The chain links TRBV2 to TRBJ1-6, with D unclear. Germline values: CDR1 SNHLY, CDR2 FYNNEI. The CDR3 is 15 residues long. The germline V and J ends were trimmed by 4 bases and 7 bases, with 14 bases remaining between them. CDR3 loop: CASSGEGTENSPLHF. The CDR3, as DNA: TGTGCCAGCAGTGGGGAGGGAACTGAGAATTCACCCCTCCACTTT.

This rearrangement joins TRBV5-1 to TRBJ2-2; no reliable D call. The CDR3 runs 14 residues. V lost 0 bases to trimming and J lost 0 bases, with 3 bases between them. Germline CDR1 is SGHRS and CDR2 is YFSETQ. CDR3 sequence: CASSLGTNTGELFF. As DNA, the CDR3 is TGCGCCAGCAGCTTGGGTACGAACACCGGGGAGCTGTTTTTT.

This clone was recorded a few times. The chain is built from TRBV6-6 and TRBJ1-1; D gene uncertain. This CDR3 has 13 amino acids. Germline V CDR1 and CDR2: MNHNY, SVGAGI (reference sequence). Trimming took off 0 bases at V and 3 bases at J, with 5 bases between the two ends. The CDR3 sequence is CASSYSAHTEAFF. As DNA, the CDR3 is TGTGCCAGCAGTTACTCGGCCCACACTGAAGCTTTCTTT.

This chain uses TRBV2 with TRBJ1-1; TRBD1 matches 8 bases. Germline CDR1 SNHLY, CDR2 FYNNEI. The CDR3 is made up of 13 amino acids. The trim removed 7 bases at V and 1 base at J, leaving 2 bases unmatched. CDR3 region: CASMGTGNTEAFF. The CDR3 nucleotides read TGTGCCAGCATGGGGACAGGGAACACTGAAGCTTTCTTT.

The CDR3 DNA reads as TGTGCCAGTAGTATAGAGCCCGGACAGGGGGTCTATGGCTACACCTTC. It yields the protein CASSIEPGQGVYGYTF. J is TRBJ1-2 and V is TRBV19, with TRBD1 matching over 10 bases. From germline, CDR1 is LNHDA and CDR2 SQIVND (reference sequence). The CDR3 totals 16 residues. Germline trimming cut 0 bases from V and 4 bases from J; bases unmatched to any gene: 5.

V and J are TRBV4-1 and TRBJ1-2; 8 nucleotides align to TRBD1. The CDR3 length is 16 residues. Germline CDR1 is MGHRA and CDR2 is YSYEKL. Losses at the gene ends were 3 bases for V and 3 bases for J; bases not matched to a gene: 9. This CDR3 is CASSHARDRTYYGYTF. DNA of the CDR3: TGCGCCAGCAGCCACGCCCGGGACAGGACATACTATGGCTACACCTTC.

Written as DNA, the CDR3 is TGTGCCAGCAGCTCGGATCGGGGACACACAGATACGCAGTATTTT. Translation gives CASSSDRGHTDTQYF. This chain uses TRBV9 with TRBJ2-3; weak D call: TRBD1 (6 bases). V was shortened by 4 bases and J by 2 bases, with 14 bases between the two germline ends. In germline, CDR1 is SGDLS, CDR2 YYNGEE. CDR3 length: 15 amino acids.

The chain links TRBV25-1 to TRBJ1-3; TRBD1 is a possible D gene (6 bases). Germline CDR1 reads MGHDK; CDR2 reads SYGVNS. The V and J ends lost 8 bases and 0 bases respectively, with 14 bases between them. The CDR3 is 15 amino acids. CDR3 sequence reads: CASQGTPSSGNTIYF. The CDR3, as DNA: TGTGCCAGCCAGGGGACGCCAAGCTCTGGAAACACCATATATTTT. Complete variable domain (other parts from reference TRBV25-1 and TRBJ1-3): EADIYQTPRYLVIGTGKKITLECSQTMGHDKMYWYQQDPGMELHLIHYSYGVNSTEKGDLSSESTVSRIRTEHFPLTLESARPSHTSQYLCASQGTPSSGNTIYFGEGSWLTVV.

The rearrangement links TRBV5-1 to TRBJ2-3; 9 positions match TRBD2. V shed 2 bases and J 0 bases; nucleotides not matched to a gene: 4. The CDR3 consists of 16 residues. The germline CDR1 and CDR2 sequences are SGHRS and YFSETQ. CDR3 DNA: TGCGCCAGCAGCTTCAGCCTAGCGGGGAGCACAGATACGCAGTATTTT. It codes for CASSFSLAGSTDTQYF. The complete variable domain, with remaining parts taken from reference TRBV5-1 and TRBJ2-3, reads KAGVTQTPRYLIKTRGQQVTLSCSPISGHRSVSWYQQTPGQGLQFLFEYFSETQRNKGNFPGRFSGRQFSNSRSEMNVSTLELGDSALYLCASSFSLAGSTDTQYFGPGTRLTVL.

The chain employs TRBV7-9 and TRBJ2-7; 12 bases match TRBD1. Germline loops: CDR1 SEHNR, CDR2 FQNEAQ (reference sequence). J was trimmed by 7 bases and V by 3 bases; bases with no gene match: 10. The CDR3 is made up of 16 amino acids. For the CDR3, the DNA is TGTGCCAGCAGCTTGGCATCCGGGACAGGGGGCGCGGAGCAGTACTTC. As protein: CASSLASGTGGAEQYF.

The chain recombines TRBV5-1 with TRBJ1-1; unclear D gene. Germline loops: CDR1 SGHRS, CDR2 YFSETQ. CDR3 length: 15 residues. V was trimmed by 0 bases and J by 6 bases, leaving 15 bases between them. The CDR3 bases are TGCGCCAGCAGCTTGGCCCTCACCCCGAGGGCTGAAGCTTTCTTT. Translating gives CASSLALTPRAEAFF. The whole variable domain, remainder taken from reference TRBV5-1 and TRBJ1-1, is KAGVTQTPRYLIKTRGQQVTLSCSPISGHRSVSWYQQTPGQGLQFLFEYFSETQRNKGNFPGRFSGRQFSNSRSEMNVSTLELGDSALYLCASSLALTPRAEAFFGQGTRLTVV.

The chain combines TRBV2 with TRBJ2-3; D is unresolved. In germline, CDR1 is SNHLY, CDR2 FYNNEI. The CDR3 sequence is 14 residues long. V was shortened by 3 bases and J by 5 bases, with 12 bases between the two germline ends. The CDR3, as DNA: TGTGCCAGCAGTGAGAATAGGCTAGGAGATACGCAGTATTTT. Amino acid sequence: CASSENRLGDTQYF.

The chain couples TRBV7-2 to TRBJ2-2, with 7 bases matching TRBD1. The V gene's germline CDR1 is SGHTA and CDR2 FQGNSA. Trimming cost V 5 bases and J 2 bases; bases outside gene matches: 5. The length of the CDR3 is 15 residues. The CDR3 region has the DNA TGTGCCAGCAGCCCGACAGGGTTCAACACCGGGGAGCTGTTTTTT. Translating gives CASSPTGFNTGELFF.

The chain couples TRBV5-4 to TRBJ2-5; D perhaps matches TRBD2 (5 bases). Germline CDR1 SGHNT, CDR2 YYREEE (reference sequence). Trimming took 2 bases from V and 5 from J, leaving 7 bases between them. The CDR3 covers 12 residues. CDR3 sequence: CASSFRGETQYF. CDR3 nucleotide sequence: TGTGCCAGCAGCTTCAGAGGGGAGACCCAGTACTTC.

This chain connects TRBV5-6 to TRBJ1-1; D ambiguous. Trimming shortened V by 4 bases and J by 1 base, and 17 bases separated the two germline ends. This CDR3 comprises 16 residues. The germline gives CDR1 SGHDT, CDR2 YYEEEE. CDR3 in amino acids: CASSPGLRVKNTEAFF. The CDR3 bases are TGTGCCAGCAGCCCCGGCTTGAGGGTAAAGAACACTGAAGCTTTCTTT.

The chain carries TRBV5-1 and TRBJ1-2; D is perhaps TRBD1 (5 bases). This CDR3 contains 16 residues. Per germline, CDR1 SGHRS and CDR2 YFSETQ. V lost 4 bases and J lost 4, with 20 bases in between. This chain's CDR3 is CASSRTAGAQSYGYTF. The CDR3, as DNA: TGCGCCAGCAGCCGGACGGCTGGGGCTCAGTCCTATGGCTACACCTTC.

This chain connects TRBV5-8 to TRBJ2-7; TRBD1 aligns across 9 bases. Germline V gene data show CDR1 as SGHTS and CDR2 as YDEGEE. V trimming: 0 bases; J trimming: 0 bases; junction bases outside the gene matches: 1. This CDR3 contains 15 residues. The CDR3 loop reads CASSLGQGVSYEQYF. CDR3 coding DNA: TGTGCCAGCAGCTTGGGACAGGGGGTCTCCTACGAGCAGTACTTC.

The chain joins TRBV4-1 to TRBJ1-1, with D possibly being TRBD1 (6 bases). V was trimmed by 4 bases and J by 5 bases, leaving 17 bases between them. The germline V gene has CDR1 MGHRA and CDR2 YSYEKL. The CDR3 length is 15 residues. CDR3 coding DNA: TGCGCCAGCAGCCCCCCAGGGGTTACGCGAACTGAAGCTTTCTTT. Its translation is CASSPPGVTRTEAFF.

The chain uses TRBV4-1 and TRBJ2-7; D might be TRBD1 (5 bases). CDR3 size: 15 residues. Germline assignment: CDR1 MGHRA and CDR2 YSYEKL. The V end was cut by 2 bases, the J end by 6 bases, with 17 bases between. This chain's CDR3 is CASSQQGYGSSEQYF. The DNA of the CDR3 is TGCGCCAGCAGCCAACAGGGTTACGGCAGCAGCGAGCAGTACTTC.

The table lists this clone with a few counts. J is TRBJ2-3 and V is TRBV6-6, with TRBD2 matching 7 bases. Germline V CDR1 and CDR2: MNHNY, SVGAGI (reference sequence). CDR3 length equals 15 residues. The trim removed 10 bases at V and 4 bases at J, leaving 14 bases unmatched. The DNA for the CDR3 is TGTGCCACCCTACCTTTGCTAGCGGATTCAGATACGCAGTATTTT. This sequence encodes CATLPLLADSDTQYF.

The chain's CDR3 is CASSQERGSSGNTIYF. CDR3 DNA sequence: TGCGCCAGCAGCCAAGAACGCGGCAGCTCTGGAAACACCATATATTTT. The rearrangement uses TRBV4-1 and TRBJ1-3; D ambiguous. This CDR3 region has 16 residues. Trimming removed 0 bases from V and 0 bases from J, with 9 bases in between. The V gene's germline CDR1 is MGHRA and CDR2 YSYEKL.

This clone was picked up one time. The chain has TRBV6-1 and TRBJ2-1; 8 bases align to TRBD2. The CDR3 spans 14 residues. The germline CDR1 and CDR2 sequences are MNHNS and SASEGT. After removal of 7 bases from V and 6 bases from J, the junction contained 8 bases not matched to a gene. The CDR3 DNA reads TGTGCCAGCACTAGCGGGCATCTCGGCAATGAGCAGTTCTTC. This encodes CASTSGHLGNEQFF.